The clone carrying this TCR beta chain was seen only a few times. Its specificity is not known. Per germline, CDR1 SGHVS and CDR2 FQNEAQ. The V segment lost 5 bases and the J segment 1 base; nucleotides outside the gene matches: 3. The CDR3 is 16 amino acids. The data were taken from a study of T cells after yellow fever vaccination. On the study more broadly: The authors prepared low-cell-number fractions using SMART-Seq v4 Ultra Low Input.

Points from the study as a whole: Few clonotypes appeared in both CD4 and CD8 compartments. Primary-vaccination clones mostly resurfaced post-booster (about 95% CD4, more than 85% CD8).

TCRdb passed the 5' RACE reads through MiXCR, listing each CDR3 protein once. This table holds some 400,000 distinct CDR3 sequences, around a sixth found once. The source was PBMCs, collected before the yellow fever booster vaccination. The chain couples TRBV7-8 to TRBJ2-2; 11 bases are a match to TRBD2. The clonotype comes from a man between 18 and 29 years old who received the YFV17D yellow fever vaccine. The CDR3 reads CASSDGLAGNTGELFF. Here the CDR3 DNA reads TGTGCCAGCAGCGACGGACTAGCGGGGAACACCGGGGAGCTGTTTTTT.